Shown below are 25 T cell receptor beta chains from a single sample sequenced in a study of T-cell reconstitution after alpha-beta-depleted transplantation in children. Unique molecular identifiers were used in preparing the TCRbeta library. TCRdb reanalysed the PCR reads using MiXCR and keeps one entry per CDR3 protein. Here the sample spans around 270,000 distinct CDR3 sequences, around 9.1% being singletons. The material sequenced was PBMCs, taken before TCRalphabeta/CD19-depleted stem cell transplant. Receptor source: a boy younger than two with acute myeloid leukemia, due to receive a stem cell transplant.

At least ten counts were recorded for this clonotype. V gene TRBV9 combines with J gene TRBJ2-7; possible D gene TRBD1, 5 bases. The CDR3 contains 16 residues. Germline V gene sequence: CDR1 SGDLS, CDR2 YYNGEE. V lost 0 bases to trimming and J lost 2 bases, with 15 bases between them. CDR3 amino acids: CASSVEGDSSPYEQYF. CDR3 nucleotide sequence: TGTGCCAGCAGCGTAGAGGGCGACAGTTCCCCCTACGAGCAGTACTTC.

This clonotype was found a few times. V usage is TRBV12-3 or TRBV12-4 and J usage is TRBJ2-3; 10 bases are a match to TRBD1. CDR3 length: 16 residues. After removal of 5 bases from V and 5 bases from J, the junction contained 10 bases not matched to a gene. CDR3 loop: CASSDTGQGLGDTQYF. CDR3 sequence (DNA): TGTGCCAGCAGTGATACGGGACAGGGGTTGGGAGATACGCAGTATTTT.

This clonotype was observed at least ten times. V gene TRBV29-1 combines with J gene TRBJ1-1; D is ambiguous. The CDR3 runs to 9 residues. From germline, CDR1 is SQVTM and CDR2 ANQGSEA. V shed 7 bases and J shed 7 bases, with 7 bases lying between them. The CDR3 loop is CSDGVEAFF. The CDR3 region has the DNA TGCAGCGACGGGGTTGAAGCTTTCTTT.

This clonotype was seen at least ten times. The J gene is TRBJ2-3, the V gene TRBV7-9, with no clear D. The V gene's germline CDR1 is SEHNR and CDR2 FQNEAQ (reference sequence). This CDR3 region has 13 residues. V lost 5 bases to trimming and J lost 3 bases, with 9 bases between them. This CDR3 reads CASSPRETDTQYF. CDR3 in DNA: TGTGCCAGCAGCCCTAGGGAAACAGATACGCAGTATTTT.

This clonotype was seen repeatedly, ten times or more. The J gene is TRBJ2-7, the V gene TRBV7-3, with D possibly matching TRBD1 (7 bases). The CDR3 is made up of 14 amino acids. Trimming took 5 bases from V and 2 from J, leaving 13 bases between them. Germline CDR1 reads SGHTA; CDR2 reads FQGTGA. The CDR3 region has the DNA TGTGCCAGCAGCCAGGGGGGTGCAGCCTACGAGCAGTACTTC. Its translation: CASSQGGAAYEQYF.

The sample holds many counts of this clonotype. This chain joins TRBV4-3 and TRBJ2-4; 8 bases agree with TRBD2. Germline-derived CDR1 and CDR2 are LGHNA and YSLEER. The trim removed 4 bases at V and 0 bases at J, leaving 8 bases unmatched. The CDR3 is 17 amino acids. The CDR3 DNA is TGCGCCAGCAGCCCTGATACTAGCGGACTAGCCAAAAACATTCAGTACTTC. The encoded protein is CASSPDTSGLAKNIQYF.

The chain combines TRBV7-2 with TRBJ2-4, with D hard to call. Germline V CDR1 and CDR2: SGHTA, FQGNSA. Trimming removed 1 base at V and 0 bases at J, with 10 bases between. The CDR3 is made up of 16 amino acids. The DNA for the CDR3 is TGTGCCAGCAGCTTAGGGCCTACAGAAGCCAAAAACATTCAGTACTTC. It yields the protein CASSLGPTEAKNIQYF.

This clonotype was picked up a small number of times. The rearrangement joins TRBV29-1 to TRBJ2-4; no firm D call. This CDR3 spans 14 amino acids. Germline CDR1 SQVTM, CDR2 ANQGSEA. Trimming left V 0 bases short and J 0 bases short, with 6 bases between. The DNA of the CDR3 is TGCAGCGTTGAAGAACAGTTAGCCAAAAACATTCAGTACTTC. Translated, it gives CSVEEQLAKNIQYF.

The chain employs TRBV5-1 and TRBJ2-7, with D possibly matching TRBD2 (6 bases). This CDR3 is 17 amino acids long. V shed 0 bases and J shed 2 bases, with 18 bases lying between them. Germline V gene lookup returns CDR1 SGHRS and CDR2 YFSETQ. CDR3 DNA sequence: TGCGCCAGCAGCTTGGATTCCCCGGGACTTTTGGCCTACGAGCAGTACTTC. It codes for CASSLDSPGLLAYEQYF. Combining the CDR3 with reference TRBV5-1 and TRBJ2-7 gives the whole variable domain KAGVTQTPRYLIKTRGQQVTLSCSPISGHRSVSWYQQTPGQGLQFLFEYFSETQRNKGNFPGRFSGRQFSNSRSEMNVSTLELGDSALYLCASSLDSPGLLAYEQYFGPGTRLTVT.

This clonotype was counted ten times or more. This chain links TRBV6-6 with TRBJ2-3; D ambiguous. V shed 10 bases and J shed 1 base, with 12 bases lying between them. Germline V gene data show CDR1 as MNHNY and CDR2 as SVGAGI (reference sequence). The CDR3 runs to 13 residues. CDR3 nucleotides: TGTGCCACGCGCGGAAGGGGCACAGATACGCAGTATTTT. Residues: CATRGRGTDTQYF.

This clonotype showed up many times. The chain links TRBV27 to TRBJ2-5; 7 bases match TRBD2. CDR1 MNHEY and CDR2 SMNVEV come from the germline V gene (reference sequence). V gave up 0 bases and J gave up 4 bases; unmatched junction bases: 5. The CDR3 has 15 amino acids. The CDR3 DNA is TGTGCCAGCAGTTTATCGGCGGGAGTTGGAGAGACCCAGTACTTC. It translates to CASSLSAGVGETQYF.

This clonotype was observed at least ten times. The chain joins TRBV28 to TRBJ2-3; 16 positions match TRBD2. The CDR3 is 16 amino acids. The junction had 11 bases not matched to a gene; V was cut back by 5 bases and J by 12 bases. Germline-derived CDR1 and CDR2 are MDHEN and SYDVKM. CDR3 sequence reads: CASSAPGLAGGPHQYF. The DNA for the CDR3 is TGTGCCAGCAGTGCTCCGGGACTAGCGGGGGGGCCGCATCAGTATTTT.

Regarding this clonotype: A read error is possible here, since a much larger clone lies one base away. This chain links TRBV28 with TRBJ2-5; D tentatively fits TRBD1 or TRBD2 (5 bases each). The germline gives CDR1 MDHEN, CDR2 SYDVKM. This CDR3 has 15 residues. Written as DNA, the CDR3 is TGTGCCAGCAGTTCATTCGCCAGGGATTGGGAGACCCAGTGCTTC. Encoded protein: CASSSFARDWETQCF. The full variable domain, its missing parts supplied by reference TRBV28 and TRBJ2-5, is DVKVTQSSRYLVKRTGEKVFLECVQDMDHENMFWYRQDPGLGLRLIYFSYDVKMKEKGDIPEGYSVSREKKERFSLILESASTNQTSMYLCASSSFARDWETQCFGPGTRLLVL.

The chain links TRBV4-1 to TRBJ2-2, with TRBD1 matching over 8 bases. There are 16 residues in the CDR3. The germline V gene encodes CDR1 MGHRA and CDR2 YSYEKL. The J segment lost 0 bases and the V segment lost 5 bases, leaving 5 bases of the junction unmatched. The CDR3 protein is CASSKGTGANTGELFF. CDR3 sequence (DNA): TGCGCCAGCAGCAAGGGGACAGGCGCGAACACCGGGGAGCTGTTTTTT.

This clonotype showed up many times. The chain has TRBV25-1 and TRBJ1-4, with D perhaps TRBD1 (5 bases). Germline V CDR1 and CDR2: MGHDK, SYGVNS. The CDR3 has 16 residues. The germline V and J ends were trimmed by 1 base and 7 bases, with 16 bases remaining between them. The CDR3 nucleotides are TGTGCCAGCAGTGAATCCCGAGGGGCTGGTGGTGAAAAACTGTTTTTT. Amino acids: CASSESRGAGGEKLFF.

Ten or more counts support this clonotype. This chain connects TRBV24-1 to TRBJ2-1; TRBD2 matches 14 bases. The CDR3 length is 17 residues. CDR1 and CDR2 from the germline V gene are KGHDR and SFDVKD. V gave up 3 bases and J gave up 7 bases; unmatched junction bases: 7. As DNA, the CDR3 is TGTGCCACCAGTGATCCCCTAAGGACTAGCGGGGGGAATGAGCAGTTCTTC. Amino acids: CATSDPLRTSGGNEQFF.

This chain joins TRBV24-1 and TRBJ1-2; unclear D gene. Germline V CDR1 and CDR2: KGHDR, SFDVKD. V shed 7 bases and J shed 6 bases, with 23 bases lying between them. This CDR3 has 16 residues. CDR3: CATRENPAGGPNGYTF. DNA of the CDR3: TGTGCCACCAGAGAAAACCCGGCGGGAGGACCCAATGGCTACACCTTC.

DNA of the CDR3: TGTGCCAGCAGCTTAGAACCGGGGGGGCCCGCAGATACGCAGTATTTT. Amino acid sequence: CASSLEPGGPADTQYF. The rearrangement joins TRBV7-2 to TRBJ2-3; 8 positions match TRBD2. The V gene end was trimmed by 1 base and the J gene end by 4 bases; junction bases not matched to a gene: 7. This CDR3 contains 16 residues. Germline V CDR1 and CDR2: SGHTA, FQGNSA.

As DNA, the CDR3 is TGTGCCAGTAGTATAGATCCCCCCCGGCTAAGTCTAGCGGGAGTCGTCACAGATACGCAGTATTTT. Translating gives CASSIDPPRLSLAGVVTDTQYF. V gene TRBV19 combines with J gene TRBJ2-3; 10 nucleotides line up with TRBD2. After removal of 0 bases from V and 2 bases from J, the junction contained 20 bases not matched to a gene. From germline, CDR1 is LNHDA and CDR2 SQIVND (reference sequence). This CDR3 has 22 amino acids.

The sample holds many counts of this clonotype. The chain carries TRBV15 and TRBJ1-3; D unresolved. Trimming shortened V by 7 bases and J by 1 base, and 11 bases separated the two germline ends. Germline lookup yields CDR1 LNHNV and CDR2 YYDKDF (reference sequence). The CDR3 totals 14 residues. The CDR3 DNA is TGTGCCACCAAGCTGGGAGGGTCTGGAAACACCATATATTTT. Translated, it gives CATKLGGSGNTIYF.

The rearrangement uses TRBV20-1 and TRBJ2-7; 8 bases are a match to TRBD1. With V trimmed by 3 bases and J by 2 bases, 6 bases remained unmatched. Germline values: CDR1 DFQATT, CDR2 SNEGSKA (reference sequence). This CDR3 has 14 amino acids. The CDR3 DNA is TGCAGTGCTAGTCCGGGACAGGTCGCCTACGAGCAGTACTTC. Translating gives CSASPGQVAYEQYF.

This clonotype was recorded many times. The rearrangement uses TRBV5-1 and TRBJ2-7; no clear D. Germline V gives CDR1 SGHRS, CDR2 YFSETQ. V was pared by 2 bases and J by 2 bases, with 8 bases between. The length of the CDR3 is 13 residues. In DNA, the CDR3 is TGCGCCAGCAGCTTAGCAGCTCCCTACGAGCAGTACTTC. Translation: CASSLAAPYEQYF.

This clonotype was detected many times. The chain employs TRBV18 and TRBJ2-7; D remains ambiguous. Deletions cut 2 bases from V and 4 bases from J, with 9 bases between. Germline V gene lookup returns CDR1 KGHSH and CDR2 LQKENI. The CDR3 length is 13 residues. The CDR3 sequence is CASSPDLKYEQYF. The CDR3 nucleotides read TGTGCCAGCTCACCAGATTTGAAATACGAGCAGTACTTC.

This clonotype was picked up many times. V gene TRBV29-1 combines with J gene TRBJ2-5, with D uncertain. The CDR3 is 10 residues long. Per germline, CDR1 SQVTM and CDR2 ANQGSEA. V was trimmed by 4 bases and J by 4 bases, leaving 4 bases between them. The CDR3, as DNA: TGCAGCGTTGGTTTAGAGACCCAGTACTTC. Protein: CSVGLETQYF.

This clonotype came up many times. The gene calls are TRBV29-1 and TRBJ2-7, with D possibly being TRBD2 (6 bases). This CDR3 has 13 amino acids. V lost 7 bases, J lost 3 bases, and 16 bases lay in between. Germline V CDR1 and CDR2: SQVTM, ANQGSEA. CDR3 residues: CSARGSGFYEQYF. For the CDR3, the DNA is TGCAGCGCCCGGGGTAGCGGATTCTACGAGCAGTACTTC.